One and the same sample provided the 20 T cell receptor beta chains below, sequenced in a study of blood T cell repertoires in COVID-19. Using immunoSEQ multiplex PCR, the repertoire was profiled, and TCRdb retains in-frame clones only, with some absent. The sample contains around 360,000 clones, over 75% of which appear only once. The sequenced material came from PBMCs or T cells enriched from blood (not recorded which). The receptors derive from a woman in her twenties or thirties who had recovered from COVID-19.

This chain joins TRBV28 and TRBJ1-1; no reliable D call. Per germline, CDR1 MDHEN and CDR2 SYDVKM. Trimming left V 10 bases short and J 7 bases short, with 13 bases between. The CDR3 is made up of 11 amino acids. The chain's CDR3 is CATEDGIEAFF. The CDR3 DNA follows: TGTGCCACCGAGGACGGGATTGAAGCTTTCTTT.

The gene calls are TRBV6-1 and TRBJ2-5; 9 bases are shared with TRBD2. The germline V gene has CDR1 MNHNS and CDR2 SASEGT. With 4 bases clipped from V and 4 bases from J, the junction kept 13 bases outside the gene matches. There are 17 residues in the CDR3. The CDR3, as DNA: TGTGCCAGCAGTGTTCTATCCGGCGGGGGGGCCGGAGAGACCCAGTACTTC. As protein: CASSVLSGGGAGETQYF.

This chain uses TRBV5-6 with TRBJ1-1, with no clear D. Trimming took off 1 base at V and 2 bases at J, with 9 bases between the two ends. CDR1 and CDR2 (germline): SGHDT, YYEEEE. This CDR3 has 14 amino acids. The CDR3 loop reads CASSLLRSNTEAFF. The CDR3 DNA reads TGTGCCAGCAGCTTGCTACGAAGCAACACTGAAGCTTTCTTT.

The chain recombines TRBV19 with TRBJ2-7, with D unresolved. The CDR3 runs 14 residues. Germline CDR1 and CDR2: LNHDA and SQIVND (reference sequence). Deletions cut 3 bases from V and 5 bases from J, with 14 bases between. The CDR3 is CASSITQFLDEQYF. The CDR3 DNA follows: TGTGCCAGTAGTATTACGCAGTTTCTCGACGAGCAGTACTTC.

The chain combines TRBV27 with TRBJ2-7; 7 nucleotides agree with TRBD2. With V trimmed by 5 bases and J by 0 bases, 4 bases remained unmatched. Germline-derived CDR1 and CDR2 are MNHEY and SMNVEV (reference sequence). This CDR3 contains 14 residues. The CDR3 nucleotides read TGTGCCAGCAGTATGCTAGCGGCCTCCTACGAGCAGTACTTC. Translated: CASSMLAASYEQYF.

This clone was counted a single time. The chain links TRBV12-5 to TRBJ2-1; a possible D gene is TRBD1 (6 bases). This CDR3 is built from 15 residues. V was cut by 6 bases and J by 4 bases, with 16 bases left in between. In germline, CDR1 is LGHNT, CDR2 FRNRAP. The CDR3 DNA reads as TGTGCTAGTGGGCCCGATAGGGGGTGGTACAATGAGCAGTTCTTC. This sequence encodes CASGPDRGWYNEQFF.

The chain couples TRBV15 to TRBJ2-1; D possibly corresponds to TRBD2 (5 bases). Trimming removed 5 bases from V and 4 bases from J, with 15 bases in between. The CDR3 has 15 amino acids. Looked up from germline, CDR1 is LNHNV and CDR2 is YYDKDF (reference sequence). The CDR3 reads CATSGLWRVYNEQFF. The CDR3 bases are TGTGCCACCAGCGGCCTATGGCGGGTATACAATGAGCAGTTCTTC.

This chain joins TRBV2 and TRBJ1-1, with D tentatively TRBD1 (6 bases). The CDR3 covers 13 residues. Germline assignment: CDR1 SNHLY and CDR2 FYNNEI. Trimming removed 8 bases at V and 5 bases at J, with 15 bases between. CDR3 nucleotides: TGTGCCAGCGGGGGCGAGGCTTTGACTGAAGCTTTCTTT. The encoded protein is CASGGEALTEAFF.

The chain uses TRBV2 and TRBJ1-1; 7 bases are a match to TRBD1. The CDR3 has 12 amino acids. From germline, CDR1 is SNHLY and CDR2 FYNNEI. Losses at the gene ends were 7 bases for V and 6 bases for J; bases not matched to a gene: 5. The CDR3 loop is CASTDRVSEAFF. The CDR3, as DNA: TGTGCCAGCACTGACAGGGTATCTGAAGCTTTCTTT.

The V call is TRBV18, the J call TRBJ2-7; maybe TRBD2 (5 bases). The V end was cut by 0 bases, the J end by 6 bases, with 12 bases between. This CDR3 comprises 14 residues. CDR1 and CDR2 from the germline V gene are KGHSH and LQKENI. The CDR3 sequence is CASSPPTAAGEQYF. The CDR3 DNA sequence: TGTGCCAGCTCACCACCCACGGCCGCGGGCGAGCAGTACTTC.

V usage is TRBV29-1 and J usage is TRBJ1-2; D is ambiguous. The CDR3 totals 10 residues. Germline lookup yields CDR1 SQVTM and CDR2 ANQGSEA. Trimming removed 7 bases from V and 3 bases from J, with 6 bases in between. DNA of the CDR3: TGCAGCGCCGTCGACTATGGCTACACCTTC. Amino acids: CSAVDYGYTF.

The chain employs TRBV19 and TRBJ1-2; D ambiguous. CDR3 length: 10 residues. Germline CDR1 and CDR2: LNHDA and SQIVND (reference sequence). With 8 bases removed from V and 4 bases from J, the gap between germline ends came to 5 bases. The chain's CDR3 is CASGFYGYTF. CDR3 nucleotide sequence: TGTGCCAGTGGCTTCTATGGCTACACCTTC.

This clone appeared a few times. V gene TRBV13 combines with J gene TRBJ2-5; D is ambiguous. The CDR3 extends over 14 amino acids. Germline CDR1 is PRHDT and CDR2 is FYEKMQ (reference sequence). Trimming pared 1 base from V and 1 base from J, leaving 7 bases between. The CDR3: CASSLVSLQETQYF. The CDR3 nucleotides read TGTGCCAGCAGCTTAGTGTCACTCCAAGAGACCCAGTACTTC.

J is TRBJ2-1 and V is TRBV2, with TRBD2 matching 15 bases. Germline loops: CDR1 SNHLY, CDR2 FYNNEI. This CDR3 has 19 amino acids. With 9 bases clipped from V and 7 bases from J, the junction kept 19 bases outside the gene matches. CDR3 region: CASILGGLAGGRRMNEQFF. In nucleotides, the CDR3 is TGTGCCAGTATATTGGGGGGACTAGCGGGAGGACGGCGTATGAATGAGCAGTTCTTC.

The chain employs TRBV6-1 and TRBJ1-5, with 7 bases identical to TRBD1. Trimming cost V 7 bases and J 8 bases; bases outside gene matches: 8. The CDR3 is 13 residues long. Germline V gene lookup returns CDR1 MNHNS and CDR2 SASEGT. The CDR3 nucleotides are TGTGCCAGCACAGACAGGGCTATGGAGCCCCAGCATTTT. It codes for CASTDRAMEPQHF.

The chain links TRBV5-1 to TRBJ2-1, with TRBD2 matching over 9 bases. Germline V CDR1 and CDR2: SGHRS, YFSETQ. CDR3 length: 15 amino acids. V trimming: 4 bases; J trimming: 6 bases; junction bases outside the gene matches: 8. CDR3 sequence: CASSPAAGGFNEQFF. The CDR3 DNA reads as TGCGCCAGCAGCCCCGCAGCGGGGGGTTTCAATGAGCAGTTCTTC.

V and J are TRBV30 and TRBJ1-6, with D perhaps matching TRBD1 (6 bases). The CDR3 is made up of 15 amino acids. The germline gives CDR1 GTSNPN, CDR2 SVGIG (reference sequence). The V gene lost 0 bases and the J gene lost 3 bases, with 9 bases spanning the gap. CDR3 in DNA: TGTGCCTGGAGTGTAAGGGGGAACTATAATTCACCCCTCCACTTT. It encodes CAWSVRGNYNSPLHF.

This clone appeared once. DNA for the CDR3: TGTGCCTGGAGTGTCACAGGGGGCTTGCCCCAGCATTTT. Its protein product is CAWSVTGGLPQHF. The rearrangement joins TRBV30 to TRBJ1-5; the match to TRBD1 covers 9 bases. The CDR3 contains 13 residues. The V gene's germline CDR1 is GTSNPN and CDR2 SVGIG (reference sequence). J gave up 9 bases and V 0 bases, and 3 bases lay outside the gene matches.

The chain recombines TRBV27 with TRBJ1-6; TRBD1 agrees at 7 bases. Germline V gene sequence: CDR1 MNHEY, CDR2 SMNVEV (reference sequence). V dropped 3 bases and J dropped 6; count of bases not matched to a gene: 5. The CDR3 length is 15 residues. This CDR3 reads CASSFRGQPNSPLHF. The CDR3 DNA follows: TGTGCCAGCAGTTTTAGGGGACAGCCTAATTCACCCCTCCACTTT.

A note on this clone: The sample carries other DNA sequences with the same CDR3. The chain recombines TRBV2 with TRBJ2-3; 14 positions agree with TRBD2. The CDR3 has 15 amino acids. With 6 bases clipped from V and 4 bases from J, the junction kept 3 bases outside the gene matches. Germline lookup yields CDR1 SNHLY and CDR2 FYNNEI. The CDR3, as DNA: TGTGCCAGCAGCCGACTAGCGGGAGGGGCAGATACGCAGTATTTT. It yields the protein CASSRLAGGADTQYF.